The clone carrying this T cell receptor beta chain was observed at least ten times. What it binds is not known. The V gene lost 4 bases and the J gene lost 3 bases, with 22 bases spanning the gap. The V gene's germline CDR1 is MGHRA and CDR2 YSYEKL. This CDR3 contains 18 residues. All of the isolated RNA was reverse transcribed, so expressed TCRB transcripts were sequenced. Method: immunoSEQ multiplex PCR; TCRdb's copy keeps in-frame clones and lacks some. The sample has some 370,000 clones, roughly a tenth seen once. These data originate in a study of beta chain features in type 1 diabetes. As for the study in general: What patients shared with healthy donors was a similar profile of age, gender and cell yields. All samples yielded around 98 million examined sorted cells.

CD4+ naive, central memory, regulatory and stem cell-like memory subsets were isolated by sorting on CD45RO/CCR7/CD25/CD127/CD95/CD27. Study results and caveats: Short templates might get an advantage during PCR, and this would be equal in patients and controls. Researchers report that Type 1 diabetes patients had moderately but significantly shorter TCRB CDR3s across all four CD4+ subsets.

This TCR was recovered from a man aged 25 to 40 with type 1 diabetes. Sample: central memory CD4+ T cells from blood. V usage is TRBV4-1 and J usage is TRBJ2-1, with D unclear. The CDR3 is CASSRSQAADQGYNEQFF. The CDR3 DNA reads as TGCGCCAGCAGCCGCTCCCAGGCAGCCGACCAAGGCTACAATGAGCAGTTCTTC.